This T cell receptor beta chain was sequenced during a study of cytomegalovirus exposure and HLA in healthy donors. Overall study findings and caveats: A few of the chains that were CMV-associated were confirmed in vitro to be specific for CMV antigens. One variant, a missense change in DCLRE1C, was linked in a later analysis to TCR beta V- and J-gene trimming. Whilst most TCR sequences proved rare, a subset of public TCRs occurred across many donors.

This CDR3 region has 17 residues. V shed 7 bases and J 2 bases; nucleotides not matched to a gene: 12. Germline CDR1 LNHDA, CDR2 SQIVND (reference sequence). This clone appeared a few times. Antigen: not known. Primers for the PCR totalled 60 Vbeta and 13 Jbeta. Repertoires were generated with immunoSEQ multiplex PCR, while TCRdb's copy carries only in-frame clones and drops some. This table holds approximately 120,000 clones, about 80% found once. This sequence was found in a man aged 25 to 40 in good health and CMV-seronegative. The sample comprised PBMCs. The chain has TRBV19 and TRBJ1-3; TRBD1 aligns across 9 bases. This chain's CDR3 is CASTSTGGINTGNTIYF. In nucleotides, the CDR3 is TGTGCCAGTACCTCGACAGGGGGAATTAATACTGGAAACACCATATATTTT. The full variable domain, in which reference TRBV19 and TRBJ1-3 provide the parts outside the CDR3, is DGGITQSPKYLFRKEGQNVTLSCEQNLNHDAMYWYRQDPGQGLRLIYYSQIVNDFQKGDIAEGYSVSREKKESFPLTVTSAQKNPTAFYLCASTSTGGINTGNTIYFGEGSWLTVV.